A few counts support the clone carrying this T cell receptor beta chain. Different DNA sequences within this sample yield the same CDR3. This specimen comes from a study of blood T cell repertoires in COVID-19. Here immunoSEQ multiplex PCR was the method, and the copy in TCRdb shows in-frame clones only, minus some. The sample shows 150,000 to 180,000 clones, about 86% of them seen only once. The CDR3 runs 14 residues. V was trimmed by 1 base and J by 5 bases, leaving 6 bases between them. The germline V gene encodes CDR1 LGHDT and CDR2 YNNKEL (reference sequence). Material: PBMCs or T cells enriched from blood (not recorded which). The rearrangement links TRBV3-1 (or the pseudogene TRBV3-2) to TRBJ1-6; D call uncertain. This TCR was recovered from a man aged 50 to 60 who had recovered from COVID-19. CDR3 nucleotide sequence: TGTGCCAGCAGCCAAGGCCAGAATAATTCACCCCTCCACTTT. Protein sequence: CASSQGQNNSPLHF.